These T cell receptor beta chains were read from a single sample in a study of shared clonotypes between healthy human individuals. Assay: immunoSEQ multiplex PCR; the TCRdb copy retains only in-frame clones and omits some. The sample includes about half a million clones, roughly 80% seen only once; the top ten take 9.5% to 15%. The sequencing input was PBMCs. The receptors were gathered from a woman between 40 and 50 years old in good health. Some clones in this sample may be carry-over from other donors' samples. Both conserved end residues are part of each CDR3. A D gene is named only where the DNA matches it firmly. Size is stated for part of the rows, as once, few or many counts, or as a class when the clone is expanded.

>TRBJ2-3|NA|TRBV5-1|NA
TGCGCCAGCACGTCCGGCCGGTGGAATTCCCACACAGATACGCAGTATTTT
CASTSGRWNSHTDTQYF
>TRBJ2-1|NA|TRBV30|TRBD2
TGTGCCTGGAGAACAAGCGGGAGAATTGATGAGCAGTTCTTC
CAWRTSGRIDEQFF
>TRBJ2-3|NA|TRBV28|TRBD2
TGTGCCAGCAGTCTTCTGCTGCGGACTAGCGGGAGTGTTCTGAATACGCAGTATTTT
CASSLLLRTSGSVLNTQYF
>TRBJ2-7|NA|TRBV19|NA
TGTGCCAGTAGCCGAGGGCTCGAGCAGTACTTC
CASSRGLEQYF
>TRBJ2-2|NA|TRBV18|TRBD2
TGTGCCAGCTCAAGACTAGCGACGAACACCGGGGAGCTGTTTTTT
CASSRLATNTGELFF
>TRBJ2-1|NA|TRBV7-3|NA
TGTGCCAGCAGCTTAACGGGGGTCGGGAAAGAGCAGTTCTTC
CASSLTGVGKEQFF
>TRBJ1-3|NA|TRBV7-9|NA
TGTGCCAGCAGCTTAGACAGCTCTGGAAACACCATATATTTT
CASSLDSSGNTIYF
>TRBJ1-4|once|TRBV15|NA
TGTGCCACCAGCAGGCGCGGGCAGGGGCCTGAAAAACTGTTTTTT
CATSRRGQGPEKLFF
>TRBJ2-7|NA|TRBV28|NA
TGTGCCAGCAGCTCTGGACAGAGCTCCTACGAGCAGTACTTC
CASSSGQSSYEQYF
>TRBJ2-7|NA|TRBV27|NA
TGTGCCAGCAGCTACATGGCGGGCGAGCAGTACTTC
CASSYMAGEQYF
>TRBJ2-1|NA|TRBV2|NA
TGTGCCAGCAGTCAGGGACAGCCCTGGGGGGTCCCCTACAATGAGCAGTTCTTC
CASSQGQPWGVPYNEQFF
>TRBJ2-3|NA|TRBV30|NA
TGTGCCTGGGGAAGGGGCACAGATACGCAGTATTTT
CAWGRGTDTQYF
>TRBJ2-2|once|TRBV18|TRBD1
TGTGCCAGCTCACCCCTAGGGACAGGGGAAGGCGTCGGGGAGCTGTTTTTT
CASSPLGTGEGVGELFF
>TRBJ1-3|NA|TRBV13|NA
TGTGCCAGCAGACCAGGGACTGGAAACACCATATATTTT
CASRPGTGNTIYF
>TRBJ2-3|NA|TRBV19|NA
TGTGCCAGTAGTCTTGACCGGGATACGCAGTATTTT
CASSLDRDTQYF
>TRBJ2-6|NA|TRBV28|TRBD2
TGTGCCAGCATGGCTAGCGGGAGGCCCGGAGGGGCCAACGTCCTGACTTTC
CASMASGRPGGANVLTF
>TRBJ1-5|NA|TRBV12-2|NA
TGTGCAAGTCGCTTAGAGTGGGGACTCAATCAGCCCCAGCATTTT
CASRLEWGLNQPQHF
>TRBJ2-7|NA|TRBV5-1|TRBD1
TGCGCCAGTAGCTTGGGGACAGGGGGCAAAGAGGAGCAGTACTTC
CASSLGTGGKEEQYF
>TRBJ2-7|once|TRBV28|NA
TGTGCCAGCAGTTACCCAGCGTCATACGAGCAGTACTTC
CASSYPASYEQYF
>TRBJ1-5|NA|TRBV2|NA
TGTGCCAGCAGTGAAGCGCTTCAACACCTCAATCAGCCCCAGCATTTT
CASSEALQHLNQPQHF
>TRBJ1-2|NA|TRBV4-1|TRBD1
TGCGCCAGCAGCCAGCCGGGACAGGGACGTAACTATGGCTACACCTTC
CASSQPGQGRNYGYTF
>TRBJ1-5|NA|TRBV19|TRBD1
TGTGCCAGTAGTAAAACCAATGGACAGGACAATCAGCCCCAGCATTTT
CASSKTNGQDNQPQHF
>TRBJ2-7|once|TRBV7-8|NA
TGTGCCAGCAGCCCTAACCCCCAAGGGAACACCGGCTCCTACGAGCAGTACTTC
CASSPNPQGNTGSYEQYF
>TRBJ2-1|NA|TRBV5-4|TRBD2
TGTGCCAGCAGCTTGATAAGACCGGGGGGGGATGAGCAGTTCTTC
CASSLIRPGGDEQFF
>TRBJ2-7|NA|TRBV27|NA
TGTGCCAGCAGTTTCGGTCCCGAGCAGTACTTC
CASSFGPEQYF
>TRBJ2-7|NA|TRBV5-4|NA
TGTGCCAGCAGCTTGTCGTCGGGGGACTCCTACGAGCAGTACTTC
CASSLSSGDSYEQYF
>TRBJ2-2|NA|TRBV21-1|NA
TGTGCCAGCACCAAGAGGTCACTAGGCGGGGAGCTGTTTTTT
CASTKRSLGGELFF
>TRBJ2-6|NA|TRBV28|TRBD1
TGTGCCAGCAGATCCGGGACAGGGTTTGGGGCCAACGTCCTGACTTTC
CASRSGTGFGANVLTF
>TRBJ1-2|NA|TRBV6-6|TRBD1
TGTGCCAGCAGTACCCGGGACAGCTCTAACTATGGCTACACCTTC
CASSTRDSSNYGYTF
>TRBJ2-5|NA|TRBV5-1|NA
TGCGCCAGCAGCCAAGGACAAGCCCAAGAGACCCAGTACTTC
CASSQGQAQETQYF
>TRBJ2-1|NA|TRBV4-2|NA
TGTGCCAGCAGCCAGGCCAGGGGATATGAGCAGTTCTTC
CASSQARGYEQFF
>TRBJ1-2|NA|TRBV2|NA
TGTGCCAGCAGTGAAGATCAGGGGTTAGGCTACACCTTC
CASSEDQGLGYTF
>TRBJ1-1|NA|TRBV7-3|TRBD1
TGTGCCAGCAGCACCACAGGGGGCGTCACTGAAGCTTTCTTT
CASSTTGGVTEAFF
>TRBJ1-4|NA|TRBV29-1|TRBD1
TGCAGCGTTGAGCAGGGGGGGGAAAAACTGTTTTTT
CSVEQGGEKLFF
>TRBJ2-2|few|TRBV4-2|NA
TGTGCCAGCAGCATAGTACAGGAGAACACCGGGGAGCTGTTTTTT
CASSIVQENTGELFF
>TRBJ2-7|few|TRBV27|TRBD2
TGTGCCAGCAGTTTACGGGGACTAGCGGGCCTCTCCTACGAGCAGTACTTC
CASSLRGLAGLSYEQYF
>TRBJ2-5|NA|TRBV2|NA
TGTGCCAGCACCCGAGGGGGGGTAGAGACCCAGTACTTC
CASTRGGVETQYF
>TRBJ2-5|NA|TRBV27|NA
TGTGCCAGCAGTTTTCAGGGGCCCCAAGAGACCCAGTACTTC
CASSFQGPQETQYF
>TRBJ2-1|few|TRBV7-3|NA
TGTGCCAGCAGCTTAAGGGGGGGCTATGAGCAGTTCTTC
CASSLRGGYEQFF
>TRBJ1-1|NA|TRBV28|NA
TGTGCCAGTGTTACGGGGGCAGGGTTAGCAGCTTTCTTT
CASVTGAGLAAFF
>TRBJ1-3|NA|TRBV28|TRBD1
TGTGCCAGCAGTCGGACAGGGACTGGAAACACCATATATTTT
CASSRTGTGNTIYF
>TRBJ1-4|few|TRBV4-1|NA
TGCGCCAGCAGCCAGAACGGAATAGGGACTTATGAAAAACTGTTTTTT
CASSQNGIGTYEKLFF
>TRBJ1-2|NA|TRBV7-2|NA
TGTGCCAGCACCCAATCGGCGGGGGACTATGGCTACACCTTC
CASTQSAGDYGYTF
>TRBJ2-3|once|TRBV2|NA
TGTGCCAGCAGTGCGATGGAGGGCGATACGCAGTATTTT
CASSAMEGDTQYF
>TRBJ1-4|NA|TRBV2|NA
TGTGCCAGCAGTGAACGGGAAAAACTGTTTTTT
CASSEREKLFF
>TRBJ2-1|once|TRBV11-1|NA
TGTGCCAGCAGCCCGGGGGCTGAGCGCTACAATGAGCAGTTCTTC
CASSPGAERYNEQFF
>TRBJ2-7|NA|TRBV4-3|NA
TGCGCCAGCAGCCAAGCCGGAGCCCGCCGAGACTCCTACGAGCAGTACTTC
CASSQAGARRDSYEQYF
>TRBJ2-7|NA|TRBV28|TRBD1
TGTGCCAGCAGTTTAAACAGGGGTTACGAGCAGTACTTC
CASSLNRGYEQYF
>TRBJ1-5|NA|TRBV28|NA
TGTGCCAGCACTCTGGGACCTAGGCGGCAGCCCCAGCATTTT
CASTLGPRRQPQHF